Shown below are 17 T cell receptor beta chains from a single sample sequenced in a study of T cells in Graves' hyperthyroidism and ophthalmopathy. RNA transcripts provided the source from which TCR beta CDR3 regions were amplified. The primer set for the first-round RT-PCR of the TCR CDR3 was HTBI. MiXCR was run by TCRdb on the multiplex PCR reads, yielding one entry per CDR3 protein. The repertoire holds just under 750,000 distinct CDR3 sequences, with 30% to 40% as singletons. The sequencing sample was made of blood. These receptors were obtained from a woman aged 40-49 years with Graves' hyperthyroidism.

The chain links TRBV7-2 to TRBJ1-6; possibly TRBD1 for D (5 bases). Germline loops: CDR1 SGHTA, CDR2 FQGNSA. The CDR3 has 13 amino acids. The CDR3 loop reads CGVRGVLNSPLHF. CDR3 DNA: TGTGGCGTGCGGGGGGTCCTGAATTCACCCCTCCACTTT. Full variable domain (rest looked up from reference TRBV7-2 and TRBJ1-6): GAGVSQSPSNKVTEKGKDVELRCDPISGHTALYWYRQSLGQGLEFLIYFQGNSAPDKSGLPSDRFSAERTGGSVSTLTIQRTQQEDSAVYLCGVRGVLNSPLHFGNGTRLTVT.

This clonotype was seen many times. The chain joins TRBV19 to TRBJ1-5; TRBD1 matches 8 bases. Germline trimming cut 3 bases from V and 6 bases from J; bases unmatched to any gene: 7. The CDR3 extends over 15 amino acids. Germline-derived CDR1 and CDR2 are LNHDA and SQIVND (reference sequence). The CDR3, as DNA: TGTGCCAGTAGTATCCCCAGGGGGCATTTTCAGCCCCAGCATTTT. It codes for CASSIPRGHFQPQHF.

This clonotype was detected many times. The chain couples TRBV12-3 or TRBV12-4 to TRBJ2-7; 8 bases line up with TRBD1. Trimming removed 6 bases from V and 3 bases from J; junction bases left unmatched: 7. The CDR3 sequence is 14 residues long. CDR3 sequence: CASRGTGLLYEQYF. The CDR3 coding sequence is TGTGCCAGCAGAGGGACAGGCCTCCTCTACGAGCAGTACTTC.

This clonotype was seen a handful of times. The J gene is TRBJ1-1, the V gene TRBV2; D not resolved. Per germline, CDR1 SNHLY and CDR2 FYNNEI. The CDR3 loop spans 10 amino acids. Trimming stripped 11 bases from V and 1 base from J, with 5 bases between. CDR3 sequence reads: CALQNTEAFF. The CDR3 DNA follows: TGTGCCTTACAGAACACTGAAGCTTTCTTT.

This clonotype showed up many times. The chain recombines TRBV7-2 with TRBJ2-7; D possibly corresponds to TRBD1 (6 bases). This CDR3 has 16 amino acids. V gave up 6 bases and J gave up 1 base, with 19 bases separating them. The V gene's germline CDR1 is SGHTA and CDR2 FQGNSA. The CDR3 sequence is CASRRKTGQESYEQYF. DNA for the CDR3: TGTGCCAGCAGACGAAAAACGGGACAAGAATCCTACGAGCAGTACTTC.

The table lists this clonotype with a few counts. V gene TRBV28 combines with J gene TRBJ1-1; D gene uncertain. Between the trimmed V and J ends, which lost 7 bases and 4 bases, there was a span of 7 bases. The CDR3 contains 11 residues. Per the germline V gene, CDR1 is MDHEN and CDR2 is SYDVKM. CDR3 sequence (DNA): TGTGCCAGCACCGCCCTCACTGAAGCTTTCTTT. Protein product: CASTALTEAFF.

V is TRBV5-1 and J is TRBJ2-7; 10 positions match TRBD1. CDR1 is SGHRS and CDR2 is YFSETQ in the germline V gene. The V segment lost 0 bases and the J segment 4 bases; nucleotides outside the gene matches: 4. The CDR3 is made up of 15 amino acids. In nucleotides, the CDR3 is TGCGCCAGCAGCTTGGGACAGGGGGCGCCATACGAGCAGTACTTC. Translation: CASSLGQGAPYEQYF.

This clonotype was counted at least ten times. J is TRBJ2-6 and V is TRBV29-1; TRBD2 matches at 7 bases. The CDR3 loop spans 15 amino acids. Germline V gene data show CDR1 as SQVTM and CDR2 as ANQGSEA. V was clipped by 4 bases and J by 2 bases; unmatched bases: 5. Written as DNA, the CDR3 is TGCAGCGTTGGGGGGGGTCGCGCTGGGGCCAACGTCCTGACTTTC. Translated: CSVGGGRAGANVLTF.

This rearrangement joins TRBV11-2 to TRBJ1-2, with D possibly being TRBD1 (5 bases). The CDR3 length is 17 residues. From germline, CDR1 is SGHAT and CDR2 FQNNGV. V was pared by 5 bases and J by 0 bases, with 19 bases between. This CDR3 reads CASSDTGPTTSNYGYTF. CDR3 DNA: TGTGCCAGCAGCGATACGGGGCCCACAACTTCTAACTATGGCTACACCTTC.

This clonotype has just a few counts. One end of the junction does not line up with germline, which may come from a read error. V and J are TRBV7-3 and TRBJ2-7; 9 bases are a match to TRBD1. Germline values: CDR1 SGHTA, CDR2 FQGTGA. CDR3 length equals 14 residues. The CDR3 loop reads CASSDRGAIGEQYF. The CDR3 coding sequence is TGCGCCAGCAGCGACAGGGGGGCTATAGGGGAGCAGTACTTC.

This clonotype has a handful of counts. The chain has TRBV4-3 and TRBJ1-1; D gene unclear. This CDR3 contains 14 residues. The ends were cut back, 0 bases at V and 3 bases at J, with 8 bases in the middle. Germline CDR1 reads LGHNA; CDR2 reads YSLEER. The CDR3 nucleotides are TGCGCCAGCAGCCAAGAACGAAGGGACACTGAAGCTTTCTTT. Translated, it gives CASSQERRDTEAFF.

The chain is built from TRBV6-4 and TRBJ2-7; TRBD1 aligns across 9 bases. The CDR3 runs to 15 residues. Germline values: CDR1 MRHNA, CDR2 SNTAGT. The V gene end was trimmed by 7 bases and the J gene end by 8 bases; junction bases not matched to a gene: 15. The CDR3 reads CASNSVGGTGTKQYF. In nucleotides, the CDR3 is TGTGCCAGCAACAGTGTAGGTGGGACAGGGACCAAGCAGTACTTC.

This clonotype has a count of ten or more. The chain recombines TRBV2 with TRBJ2-5, with 10 bases identical to TRBD2. The CDR3 is made up of 17 amino acids. J gave up 5 bases and V 3 bases, and 12 bases lay outside the gene matches. Germline loops: CDR1 SNHLY, CDR2 FYNNEI. CDR3: CASSELAGAFSGETQYF. The CDR3 nucleotides are TGTGCCAGCAGTGAGCTAGCGGGAGCATTTTCGGGGGAGACCCAGTACTTC.

The rearrangement joins TRBV6-1 to TRBJ2-5; 8 bases are a match to TRBD1. Germline CDR1 reads MNHNS; CDR2 reads SASEGT. This CDR3 is 14 amino acids long. The V segment lost 5 bases and the J segment 5 bases; nucleotides outside the gene matches: 7. The CDR3 DNA sequence: TGTGCCAGCAGTTACGGACAGGGTCACGAGACCCAGTACTTC. It is translated as CASSYGQGHETQYF.

This sequence joins TRBV6-1 and TRBJ2-7; TRBD1 or TRBD2 may be the D gene (6 bases each). The germline V gene encodes CDR1 MNHNS and CDR2 SASEGT. This CDR3 contains 14 residues. Between the trimmed V and J ends, which lost 8 bases and 2 bases, there was a span of 16 bases. The CDR3 reads CASGPGGDTYEQYF. The CDR3 region has the DNA TGTGCCAGCGGCCCGGGCGGGGACACCTACGAGCAGTACTTC.

The genes are TRBV7-3 and TRBJ1-4, with D perhaps TRBD1 (5 bases). Trimming pared 6 bases from V and 6 bases from J, leaving 14 bases between. This CDR3 region has 14 residues. Germline loops: CDR1 SGHTA, CDR2 FQGTGA. The CDR3 reads CASRKREGDEKLFF. The CDR3 DNA sequence: TGTGCCAGCAGGAAGCGGGAAGGGGATGAAAAACTGTTTTTT.

This clonotype has just a few counts. This chain connects TRBV6-5 to TRBJ2-7; 10 positions match TRBD1. With V trimmed by 3 bases and J by 4 bases, 6 bases remained unmatched. This CDR3 has 15 amino acids. Per germline, CDR1 MNHEY and CDR2 SVGAGI. DNA of the CDR3: TGTGCCAGCAGTTATTCAGACAGGGGGCCGTACGAGCAGTACTTC. Translating it yields CASSYSDRGPYEQYF.